These T cell receptor beta chains were read from a single sample in a study of shared clonotypes between healthy human individuals. Profiling relied on immunoSEQ multiplex PCR, and the TCRdb table lists in-frame clones only, not all of them. The repertoire holds fewer than 500,000 clones, with over 75% as singletons. The sample comprised PBMCs. These TCRs come from a woman aged 40 to 50 in good health. Some clones in this sample may be carry-over from other donors' samples. Both conserved end residues are part of each CDR3. A D gene is named only where the DNA matches it firmly. Some rows mark clone size as missing; the rest say once, few, many or name a class of expanded clone.

V: TRBV27
size: NA
J: TRBJ1-5
length: 17
D: TRBD1
DNA: TGTGCCAGCAGTTTATCCCGGACAGGGGATAGCAATCAGCCCCAGCATTTT
CDR3: CASSLSRTGDSNQPQHF

V: TRBV28
size: NA
J: TRBJ1-4
length: 19
D: TRBD1
DNA: TGTGCCAGCACCGATAACGTAGGACAGGGAGGTTTTTCTAATGAAAAACTGTTTTTT
CDR3: CASTDNVGQGGFSNEKLFF

V: TRBV6-4
size: NA
J: TRBJ1-2
length: 16
D: NA
DNA: TGTGCCAGCAGTGACAGACCTCAGGGTCCCGTCTATGGCTACACCTTC
CDR3: CASSDRPQGPVYGYTF

V: TRBV5-1
size: NA
J: TRBJ1-2
length: 15
D: NA
DNA: TGCGCCAGCAGCCTAGGGACACAGGCTAACTATGGCTACACCTTC
CDR3: CASSLGTQANYGYTF

V: TRBV19
size: NA
J: TRBJ2-3
length: 15
D: NA
DNA: TGTGCCAGTACCCGCCAGGGGATTGAGACAGATACGCAGTATTTT
CDR3: CASTRQGIETDTQYF

V: TRBV6-1
size: once
J: TRBJ2-7
length: 11
D: NA
DNA: TGTGCCAGCAGTGAGGGCTACGAGCAGTACTTC
CDR3: CASSEGYEQYF

V: TRBV11-2
size: NA
J: TRBJ2-2
length: 14
D: NA
DNA: TGTGCCAGCAGCTTGTCGGTTGTCACCGGGGAGCTGTTTTTT
CDR3: CASSLSVVTGELFF

V: TRBV4-2
size: NA
J: TRBJ1-5
length: 14
D: TRBD1
DNA: TGTGCCAGCAGCCCGGGGACAGGGGATCAGCCCCAGCATTTT
CDR3: CASSPGTGDQPQHF

V: TRBV7-3
size: NA
J: TRBJ2-1
length: 15
D: TRBD1
DNA: TGTGCCAGCAGCTTGACCGGGACAGGGGAGAATGAGCAGTTCTTC
CDR3: CASSLTGTGENEQFF

V: TRBV29-1
size: NA
J: TRBJ2-2
length: 15
D: NA
DNA: TGCAGCGCACGTAGCTTTCAGGGAGGCACCGGGGAGCTGTTTTTT
CDR3: CSARSFQGGTGELFF

V: TRBV29-1
size: NA
J: TRBJ1-2
length: 13
D: NA
DNA: TGCAGCCTCCGGGAGGAGACTAACTATGGCTACACCTTC
CDR3: CSLREETNYGYTF

V: TRBV11-2
size: once
J: TRBJ1-2
length: 15
D: NA
DNA: TGTGCCAGCAGCTTAACGATGGCTACTAACTATGGCTACACCTTC
CDR3: CASSLTMATNYGYTF

V: TRBV15
size: NA
J: TRBJ1-4
length: 13
D: NA
DNA: TGTGCCACCAGCTCCGATCCCGGGCTAATGGGGAGCTTT
CDR3: CATSSDPGLMGSF

V: TRBV10-3
size: NA
J: TRBJ2-3
length: 14
D: TRBD1
DNA: TGTGCCATTGATCCAGGACAGGGACGAAATACGCAGTATTTT
CDR3: CAIDPGQGRNTQYF

V: TRBV9
size: few
J: TRBJ2-2
length: 13
D: NA
DNA: TGTGCCAGCAGCGTCTCCGGATCGGGGGAGCTGTTTTTT
CDR3: CASSVSGSGELFF

V: TRBV5-1
size: NA
J: TRBJ2-7
length: 12
D: NA
DNA: TGCGCCAGCAGCTTGGGGGAGAACGAGCAGTACTTC
CDR3: CASSLGENEQYF

V: TRBV5-4
size: NA
J: TRBJ2-1
length: 16
D: TRBD2
DNA: TGTGCCAGCAGCTTGGGCGGGAGGGGGACCTACAATGAGCAGTTCTTC
CDR3: CASSLGGRGTYNEQFF

V: TRBV4-3
size: NA
J: TRBJ2-3
length: 14
D: NA
DNA: TGCGCCAGCAGCCAAGACAGGGAACCAGATACGCAGTATTTT
CDR3: CASSQDREPDTQYF

V: TRBV30
size: NA
J: TRBJ1-4
length: 13
D: TRBD1
DNA: TGTGCCTGGAGACAGGGGGTGTGGGAAAAACTGTTTTTT
CDR3: CAWRQGVWEKLFF

V: TRBV15
size: NA
J: TRBJ2-7
length: 14
D: NA
DNA: TGTGCCACCAGCAGAGAAGTGGGGAACTTCGAGCAGTACTTC
CDR3: CATSREVGNFEQYF

V: TRBV29-1
size: NA
J: TRBJ2-5
length: 12
D: NA
DNA: TGCAGCGCGGGGGACGGGGGATACGAACAGTACTTC
CDR3: CSAGDGGYEQYF

V: TRBV6-5
size: NA
J: TRBJ1-5
length: 15
D: NA
DNA: TGTGCCAGCAGCCGGACACCTATTTACAATCAGCCCCAGCATTTT
CDR3: CASSRTPIYNQPQHF

V: TRBV7-3
size: NA
J: TRBJ2-5
length: 15
D: TRBD2
DNA: TGTGCCAGCAGCTTAAGTGGACTAGAACTGGAGACCCAGTACTTC
CDR3: CASSLSGLELETQYF

V: TRBV7-9
size: NA
J: TRBJ1-5
length: 16
D: TRBD1
DNA: TGTGCCAGCAGCTTCTCTCCCGGGACAGAGAATCAGCCCCAGCATTTT
CDR3: CASSFSPGTENQPQHF

V: TRBV7-6
size: NA
J: TRBJ2-3
length: 20
D: TRBD2
DNA: TGTGCCAGCAGCTTAGTTCCCGGGACTAGCGGGGGACATAGCACAGATACGCAGTATTTT
CDR3: CASSLVPGTSGGHSTDTQYF

V: TRBV19
size: NA
J: TRBJ2-7
length: 17
D: NA
DNA: TGTGCCAGTAGTATAGGGAGTGGGGGGAGGCACTCCTACGAGCAGTACTTC
CDR3: CASSIGSGGRHSYEQYF

V: TRBV4-3
size: NA
J: TRBJ1-6
length: 13
D: NA
DNA: TGCGCCAGCAGCCAAGAATGGGGTTCACCCCTCCACTTT
CDR3: CASSQEWGSPLHF

V: TRBV5-1
size: NA
J: TRBJ1-4
length: 16
D: NA
DNA: TGCGCCAGCAGCTTGAGCGGTGGTGCAACTAATGAAAAACTGTTTTTT
CDR3: CASSLSGGATNEKLFF

V: TRBV7-2
size: NA
J: TRBJ1-1
length: 16
D: NA
DNA: TGTGCCAGCAGCTTAGAATTCGGGGCAAGGAAAACTGAAGCTTTCTTT
CDR3: CASSLEFGARKTEAFF

V: TRBV6-5
size: NA
J: TRBJ2-5
length: 13
D: TRBD2
DNA: TGTGCCAGTAAGCGGGAGGGCCAGGAGACCCAGTACTTC
CDR3: CASKREGQETQYF

V: TRBV28
size: NA
J: TRBJ1-2
length: 12
D: NA
DNA: TGTGCCAGCAGTCCCCAGGGGTTTGGCTACACCTTC
CDR3: CASSPQGFGYTF

V: TRBV30
size: NA
J: TRBJ2-3
length: 13
D: NA
DNA: TGTGCCCGGGCAGGGGCGGGTGCAGATACGCAGTATTTT
CDR3: CARAGAGADTQYF

V: TRBV28
size: few
J: TRBJ1-2
length: 14
D: NA
DNA: TGTGCCAGCAGTTTAAGGTCAGGGGAAGGGGGCTACACCTTC
CDR3: CASSLRSGEGGYTF

V: TRBV11-2
size: NA
J: TRBJ1-2
length: 14
D: NA
DNA: TGTGCCAGCAGCTTAGATCGCGCAGATCGGGCCTACACCTTC
CDR3: CASSLDRADRAYTF

V: TRBV15
size: NA
J: TRBJ2-2
length: 14
D: NA
DNA: TGTGCCACCAGCCTACGGGGGTCGAACGGGGAGCTGTTTTTT
CDR3: CATSLRGSNGELFF

V: TRBV18
size: NA
J: TRBJ2-3
length: 13
D: NA
DNA: TGTGCCAGCTCTCCTTCCGGGGGACATACGCAGTATTTT
CDR3: CASSPSGGHTQYF

V: TRBV11-3
size: NA
J: TRBJ2-5
length: 13
D: NA
DNA: TGTGCCAGCAGCCAAGGCACAAGAGAGACCCAGTACTTC
CDR3: CASSQGTRETQYF

V: TRBV19
size: NA
J: TRBJ1-4
length: 14
D: NA
DNA: TGTGCCAGTATGAGGAGGGGAACTAATGAAAAACTGTTTTTT
CDR3: CASMRRGTNEKLFF

V: TRBV7-6
size: NA
J: TRBJ2-2
length: 15
D: NA
DNA: TGTGCCAGCAGCTCCCGTCCAGGGAGAACCGGGGAGCTGTTTTTT
CDR3: CASSSRPGRTGELFF

V: TRBV29-1
size: NA
J: TRBJ2-7
length: 12
D: NA
DNA: TGCAGCGCCGCCGGGACTCGAGGCGAGCAGTACTTC
CDR3: CSAAGTRGEQYF

V: TRBV6-5
size: NA
J: TRBJ1-3
length: 15
D: NA
DNA: TGTGCCAGCAAACCCGACGGCAGCTCTGGAAACACCATATATTTT
CDR3: CASKPDGSSGNTIYF

V: TRBV7-9
size: NA
J: TRBJ2-3
length: 15
D: NA
DNA: TGTGCCAGCAGCTCCACCGGGGGTTGGACAGATACGCAGTATTTT
CDR3: CASSSTGGWTDTQYF

V: TRBV11-2
size: NA
J: TRBJ2-1
length: 16
D: NA
DNA: TGTGCCAGCAGCTCCAATCCCGGGATGGCCAATGTAGAGCAGTTCTTC
CDR3: CASSSNPGMANVEQFF

V: TRBV10-3
size: NA
J: TRBJ2-1
length: 13
D: NA
DNA: TGTGCCATCAGCGGGGTTAGCTACAATGAGCAGTTCTTC
CDR3: CAISGVSYNEQFF

V: TRBV28
size: NA
J: TRBJ2-7
length: 14
D: NA
DNA: TGTGCCAGCGGGCCGGGACAAAGCTCCTACGAGCAGTACTTC
CDR3: CASGPGQSSYEQYF

V: TRBV27
size: NA
J: TRBJ2-1
length: 17
D: TRBD2
DNA: TGTGCCAGCAGTTTCCGTTCTAGAAGCGGGAGTGACAATGAGCAGTTCTTC
CDR3: CASSFRSRSGSDNEQFF

V: TRBV2
size: NA
J: TRBJ1-2
length: 15
D: NA
DNA: TGTGCCAGCAGTCGGAACCGGGGCGGACTTAATGGCTACACCTTC
CDR3: CASSRNRGGLNGYTF

V: TRBV5-1
size: NA
J: TRBJ2-2
length: 17
D: TRBD2
DNA: TGCGCCAGCAGCTTCGGGACTAGCGGGAAGCAACCCGGGGAGCTGTTTTTT
CDR3: CASSFGTSGKQPGELFF

V: TRBV18
size: once
J: TRBJ1-1
length: 13
D: NA
DNA: TGTGCCAGCTCGTACACAGATAACACTGAAGCTTTCTTT
CDR3: CASSYTDNTEAFF

V: TRBV15
size: many
J: TRBJ1-1
length: 15
D: NA
DNA: TGTGCCACCAGCAGAGTGCAGGTCCCGTGGACTGAAGCTTTCTTT
CDR3: CATSRVQVPWTEAFF

V: TRBV5-8
size: NA
J: TRBJ2-7
length: 11
D: NA
DNA: TGTGCCAGCAGCATACGAGACGAGCAGTACTTC
CDR3: CASSIRDEQYF

V: TRBV4-2
size: NA
J: TRBJ2-1
length: 15
D: NA
DNA: TGTGCCAGCAGCCAATCCGACAGCTCCTACAATGAGCAGTTCTTC
CDR3: CASSQSDSSYNEQFF

V: TRBV7-8
size: NA
J: TRBJ2-1
length: 14
D: NA
DNA: TGTGCCAGCAGCTTAGAGGTCACAGGGTCTGAGCAGTTCTTC
CDR3: CASSLEVTGSEQFF

V: TRBV5-4
size: NA
J: TRBJ2-5
length: 13
D: NA
DNA: TGTGCCAGCAGCTTCGGTCGCCAAGAGACCCAGTACTTC
CDR3: CASSFGRQETQYF

V: TRBV7-9
size: NA
J: TRBJ2-5
length: 14
D: TRBD2
DNA: TGTGCCAGCAGCCCCCCGGGACTAGAAGAGACCCAGTACTTC
CDR3: CASSPPGLEETQYF

V: TRBV6-6
size: NA
J: TRBJ1-5
length: 16
D: NA
DNA: TGTGCCAGCAGTTACGGTTCTAACCTGGGGCATCAGCCCCAGCATTTT
CDR3: CASSYGSNLGHQPQHF

V: TRBV27
size: NA
J: TRBJ2-3
length: 15
D: NA
DNA: TGTGCCAGCAGGGAATACAGGTTACGTACAGATACGCAGTATTTT
CDR3: CASREYRLRTDTQYF

V: TRBV19
size: once
J: TRBJ1-1
length: 14
D: NA
DNA: TGTGCCAGTAGTATCCAGGCCATGAACACTGAAGCTTTCTTT
CDR3: CASSIQAMNTEAFF

V: TRBV5-1
size: NA
J: TRBJ1-2
length: 15
D: TRBD1
DNA: TGCGCCAGCAGCTCCGGGACAGGGATTTACTATGGCTACACCTTC
CDR3: CASSSGTGIYYGYTF